This is a list of T cell receptor beta chains from one sample in a study of T cell repertoires in cytomegalovirus infection. These TCRs are of unknown antigen specificity. TCRdb re-derived calls from the reads in MiXCR, one entry per CDR3 protein. The table includes over 250,000 distinct CDR3 sequences, 20% to 25% detected once. The material was cultured PBMCs, obtained from culture after CMV antigen stimulation. The receptors were sampled from a human donor in good health (CMV status not recorded). Some clones in this sample may be carry-over from other donors' samples. The CDR3 runs from the conserved cysteine through the conserved F or W. Fields, in order: J gene, clone size, D gene, V gene, CDR3 DNA, CDR3 protein. The D gene is left open where the match is weak. Rows give clone size only sometimes, using once, few, many, or a class for an expanded clone.

J gene: TRBJ2-5; clone size: many; D gene: .; V gene: TRBV7-2; CDR3 DNA: TGTGCCAGCAGCAGGGAGGTAGAGACCCAGTACTTC; CDR3 protein: CASSREVETQYF
J gene: TRBJ2-5; clone size: many; D gene: .; V gene: TRBV5-6; CDR3 DNA: TGTGCCAGCAGCCGCCCTCAAATGGAAGAGACCCAGTACTTC; CDR3 protein: CASSRPQMEETQYF
J gene: TRBJ2-3; clone size: .; D gene: .; V gene: TRBV9; CDR3 DNA: TGTGCCAGCAGCGTGACTAGTATCAGCACAGATACGCAGTATTTT; CDR3 protein: CASSVTSISTDTQYF
J gene: TRBJ1-2; clone size: few; D gene: TRBD1; V gene: TRBV27; CDR3 DNA: TGTGCCAGCAGTGGAGGGACAGTTTATGGCTACACCTTC; CDR3 protein: CASSGGTVYGYTF
J gene: TRBJ1-1; clone size: few; D gene: .; V gene: TRBV5-6; CDR3 DNA: TGTGCCAGCAGCTTGGAGGACAATTCTCGCACTGAAGCTTTCTTT; CDR3 protein: CASSLEDNSRTEAFF
J gene: TRBJ1-3; clone size: .; D gene: .; V gene: TRBV7-3; CDR3 DNA: TGTGCCAGCAGCTTAACGGCGACAGCTTTCTCTGGAAACACCATATATTTT; CDR3 protein: CASSLTATAFSGNTIYF
J gene: TRBJ2-1; clone size: few; D gene: TRBD2; V gene: TRBV11-3; CDR3 DNA: TGTGCCAGCAGCTCAAAGCGGGAGGTCAACTTC; CDR3 protein: CASSSKREVNF
J gene: TRBJ2-2; clone size: few; D gene: .; V gene: TRBV7-6; CDR3 DNA: TGTGCCAGCAGCTTAGCCCCCGGCCACCTAAGGGAGCTGTTTTTT; CDR3 protein: CASSLAPGHLRELFF
J gene: TRBJ2-3; clone size: .; D gene: TRBD2; V gene: TRBV20-1; CDR3 DNA: TGCAGTGCTAGTGCTCTAAGCTCGGGAGGTATGGATACGCAGTATTTT; CDR3 protein: CSASALSSGGMDTQYF
J gene: TRBJ1-1; clone size: .; D gene: .; V gene: TRBV4-1; CDR3 DNA: TGCGCCAGCAGCCCACGACAGGTAATGGATGAAGCTTTCTTT; CDR3 protein: CASSPRQVMDEAFF
J gene: TRBJ2-1; clone size: many; D gene: .; V gene: TRBV7-6; CDR3 DNA: TGTGCCAGCAGCTTGGGCGGGAAGAGCTCCTACAATGAGCAGTTCTTC; CDR3 protein: CASSLGGKSSYNEQFF
J gene: TRBJ1-1; clone size: .; D gene: .; V gene: TRBV18; CDR3 DNA: TGTGCCAGCTCACCATCCCGGGAAGGGACGAACACTGAAGCTTTCTTT; CDR3 protein: CASSPSREGTNTEAFF
J gene: TRBJ2-7; clone size: .; D gene: .; V gene: TRBV6-1; CDR3 DNA: TGTGCCAGCCGGGGGCAGGCCTCCTACGAGCAGTACTTC; CDR3 protein: CASRGQASYEQYF
J gene: TRBJ1-5; clone size: many; D gene: .; V gene: TRBV6-1; CDR3 DNA: TGTGCCAGCCTCGGACAGCCCTCAGGTCAGCCCCAGCATTTT; CDR3 protein: CASLGQPSGQPQHF
J gene: TRBJ1-2; clone size: .; D gene: TRBD1; V gene: TRBV27; CDR3 DNA: TGTGCCAGCAGTCCTGACAGGGGCATCGGTGGCTACACCTTC; CDR3 protein: CASSPDRGIGGYTF
J gene: TRBJ2-1; clone size: many; D gene: TRBD2; V gene: TRBV11-3; CDR3 DNA: TGTGCCAGCAGTTATAGCGGGAGGCCTTCCGCCTACAATGAGCAGTTCTTC; CDR3 protein: CASSYSGRPSAYNEQFF
J gene: TRBJ2-5; clone size: many; D gene: .; V gene: TRBV7-9; CDR3 DNA: TGTGCCAGCAGCTTATTCCGGGACATACAAGAGACCCAGTACTTC; CDR3 protein: CASSLFRDIQETQYF
J gene: TRBJ1-2; clone size: many; D gene: .; V gene: TRBV24-1; CDR3 DNA: TGTGCCACCAGTGCCTCGGTAGACATGGGAGATTATGGCTACACCTTC; CDR3 protein: CATSASVDMGDYGYTF
J gene: TRBJ2-5; clone size: few; D gene: .; V gene: TRBV11-3; CDR3 DNA: TGTGCCAGCAGCTTAGACACCCTTGGGTTGACCCAGTACTTC; CDR3 protein: CASSLDTLGLTQYF
J gene: TRBJ2-1; clone size: .; D gene: .; V gene: TRBV5-1; CDR3 DNA: TGCGCCAGCAGCGATATCCGGGACTCGGGGTTCGATGAGCAGTTCTTC; CDR3 protein: CASSDIRDSGFDEQFF
J gene: TRBJ2-2; clone size: many; D gene: .; V gene: TRBV7-6; CDR3 DNA: TGTGCCAGCAGCACCGGACGGACCGGGGAGCTGTTTTTT; CDR3 protein: CASSTGRTGELFF
J gene: TRBJ1-1; clone size: .; D gene: .; V gene: TRBV29-1; CDR3 DNA: TGCAGCGTCGCGCCGAAGGTTGTGACAGACAGAGAAGCTTTCTTT; CDR3 protein: CSVAPKVVTDREAFF
J gene: TRBJ2-5; clone size: .; D gene: TRBD2; V gene: TRBV7-8; CDR3 DNA: TGTGCCAGCAGCTTCTCCGCGGGAGGCTGGCAAGAGACCCAGTACTTC; CDR3 protein: CASSFSAGGWQETQYF
J gene: TRBJ2-1; clone size: few; D gene: .; V gene: TRBV5-1; CDR3 DNA: TGCGCCAGCAGCTTGGACAGTAAAAATGAGCAGTTCTTC; CDR3 protein: CASSLDSKNEQFF
J gene: TRBJ2-6; clone size: many; D gene: .; V gene: TRBV6-5; CDR3 DNA: TGTGCCAGCAGTCACAGGGTAACTGGGGCCAACGTCCTGACTTTC; CDR3 protein: CASSHRVTGANVLTF
J gene: TRBJ2-1; clone size: .; D gene: .; V gene: TRBV7-6; CDR3 DNA: TGTGCCAGCAGCCCAGATCACAATGAGCAGTTCTTC; CDR3 protein: CASSPDHNEQFF
J gene: TRBJ1-1; clone size: few; D gene: .; V gene: TRBV30; CDR3 DNA: TGTGCCTGGAGTGTACGGGGTATTGTAGGCACTGAAGCTTTCTTT; CDR3 protein: CAWSVRGIVGTEAFF